The 5 T cell receptor beta chains below all came from one sample that was sequenced in a study of shared clonotypes between healthy human individuals. The protocol was immunoSEQ multiplex PCR, while the TCRdb copy is restricted to in-frame clones and leaves out a portion. This sample has around 500,000 clones, with 81% found just once. Sequencing was carried out using PBMCs. These receptors originate from a woman between 35 and 50 years old in good health. Some clones in this sample may be carry-over from other donors' samples.

The chain combines TRBV15 with TRBJ1-4; D is perhaps TRBD1 (5 bases). Trimming took 0 bases from V and 5 from J, leaving 10 bases between them. The CDR3 has 15 residues. Germline CDR1 and CDR2: LNHNV and YYDKDF (reference sequence). In DNA form, the CDR3 reads TGTGCCACCAGCAGAGATAGGTGGGGGAATGAAAAACTGTTTTTT. Translated: CATSRDRWGNEKLFF.

As concerns this clone: A far larger clone is only one base removed, so a read error is likely. CDR3 sequence (DNA): TGTGCCATCAGTGTGGGCGGGAGGGTCCAAGATACCCAGTACTTC. Encoded protein: CAISVGGRVQDTQYF. V usage is TRBV10-3 and J usage is TRBJ2-5; 9 nucleotides line up with TRBD2. CDR3 length: 15 amino acids. Per germline, CDR1 ENHRY and CDR2 SYGVKD.

The J gene is TRBJ2-3, the V gene TRBV6-4; 8 nucleotides agree with TRBD2. Trimming removed 2 bases from V and 4 bases from J; junction bases left unmatched: 5. The CDR3 is 15 residues long. The germline CDR1 and CDR2 sequences are MRHNA and SNTAGT. CDR3 coding DNA: TGTGCCAGCAGTGACGGGAGCGGGAGTGCAGATACGCAGTATTTT. This gives the protein CASSDGSGSADTQYF.

Here the CDR3 reads CASSIDRANYGYTF. DNA of the CDR3: TGTGCCAGCAGCATCGACAGGGCTAACTATGGCTACACCTTC. The chain is built from TRBV7-2 and TRBJ1-2; 7 positions agree with TRBD1. The CDR3 has 14 amino acids. The germline CDR1 and CDR2 sequences are SGHTA and FQGNSA. V dropped 5 bases and J dropped 0; count of bases not matched to a gene: 3.

CDR3: CASSQGTGSNTGELFF. The CDR3 nucleotides are TGCGCCAGCAGCCAAGGTACCGGGTCGAACACCGGGGAGCTGTTTTTT. The chain has TRBV4-3 and TRBJ2-2; no clear D gene. Germline V CDR1 and CDR2: LGHNA, YSLEER. V dropped 1 base and J dropped 0 bases, with 9 bases sitting between them. The CDR3 contains 16 residues.